The sequence of this T cell receptor (beta chain) was determined in a study of cytomegalovirus exposure and HLA in healthy donors. About the research overall: Ancestry clustering placed 70% to 90% of roughly 410 genotyped donors in the Caucasian-associated cluster.

Turning to this clone: Its cognate antigen is unknown.

Primers: 60 Vbeta forward and 13 Jbeta reverse. Libraries were prepared by immunoSEQ multiplex PCR; TCRdb keeps only in-frame clonotypes and omits some of them. This sample carries over 130,000 clones, more than 65% of them seen once, and the ten largest clones take roughly 6%. Study-wide points: Some V segments (TRBV6-2 and TRBV6-3 among them) were excluded as indistinguishable. In an earlier analysis, most TCR beta V segments were productive about 90% or about 30% of the time.

The V gene lost 2 bases and the J gene lost 5 bases, with 12 bases spanning the gap. Per germline, CDR1 MNHEY and CDR2 SMNVEV (reference sequence). The CDR3 runs 15 residues. The rearrangement uses TRBV27 and TRBJ2-2, with a possible D match to TRBD2 (6 bases). Sequencing input: PBMCs. The receptor comes from a man between 45 and 60 years old in good health and CMV-seropositive. This CDR3 is CASSLLGSGTGELFF. In nucleotides, the CDR3 is TGTGCCAGCAGTTTACTCGGGAGTGGTACCGGGGAGCTGTTTTTT.